This T cell receptor beta chain was captured in a study of blood T cell repertoires in COVID-19 (dated by TCRdb to 2018 to 2021). For the study in its entirety: Collaborator samples came from the United States, Italy and Spain and covered acute and convalescent phases of COVID-19. The prospective study material was composed of cDNA or gDNA derived from T cells, B-cell-depleted T cells, or PBMCs. The dataset comprised deeply sampled blood TCRbeta repertoires from subjects exposed to, actively infected with, or recovered from COVID-19. The repertoires were released in a freely available public database meant as a resource for research on the immune response to SARS-CoV-2. Samples were obtained from the ongoing ImmuneRACE study (first 160 participants) and from 1,000 to 1,500 subjects provided by 6 global collaborators. Sample metadata almost always included a de-identified subject ID, COVID-19 status, age in years and sex. Where HLA class I and class II types were available, the types were taken from metadata supplied by the sample provider, not from assay-based typing.

TCRbeta CDR3 regions were amplified from genomic DNA using the immunoSEQ Assay, a bias-controlled multiplex PCR. As for the original processing: The number of nucleated cells in each sample was estimated by amplification of reference gene primers within the assay. Sequence reads were collapsed and filtered to measure the absolute abundance of every unique TCRbeta CDR3 rearrangement. For each sample, productive Simpson clonality was calculated as the square root of Simpson's diversity index over productive rearrangements. Not all clones reach the TCRdb copy of this immuneACCESS table, which keeps in-frame sequences only. Checked studies attribute under half of the gap to unresolved V genes and leave the rest unexplained. V and J calls and clone size are those listed in that table; D and trimming were worked out from the DNA. The sample records approximately 30,000 clones, about 90% of which are singletons. The ten top clones hold 26% of the sample.

The cysteine opens and the phenylalanine closes a CDR3 of 16 amino acids. The CDR3 DNA has 48 bases and is translated from base 1. As encoded in the germline V gene, CDR1 is SGHRS while CDR2 is YFSETQ. V is cut back by 0 bases and J by 2 bases, with 4 bases in the junction unmatched. Points the paper makes about the study in general: Clinical and demographic metadata were provided uncurated, with the amount varying by source and participant.

With respect to this clone: No cognate antigen has been identified for it. No quality values exist for individual bases; no much larger clone is one base distant.

Each collaborating institution followed its own protocols to collect whole blood in K2EDTA tubes. Collaborator samples were shipped for TCRbeta analysis as frozen whole blood, isolated PBMCs, or DNA extracted from either sample type. The material sequenced was peripheral blood. The sequence derives from a human donor in a cohort sampled during active COVID-19. The chain links TRBV5-1 with TRBJ2-1; the central 8 bases match TRBD2. The CDR3 protein is CASSLAGLGAYNEQFF. In nucleotides, the sequence is TGCGCCAGCAGCTTGGCGGGACTAGGCGCCTACAATGAGCAGTTCTTC. Outside the CDR3, residues come from the reference TRBV5-1 and TRBJ2-1 proteins, so the full variable domain is: KAGVTQTPRYLIKTRGQQVTLSCSPISGHRSVSWYQQTPGQGLQFLFEYFSETQRNKGNFPGRFSGRQFSNSRSEMNVSTLELGDSALYLCASSLAGLGAYNEQFFGPGTRLTVL.